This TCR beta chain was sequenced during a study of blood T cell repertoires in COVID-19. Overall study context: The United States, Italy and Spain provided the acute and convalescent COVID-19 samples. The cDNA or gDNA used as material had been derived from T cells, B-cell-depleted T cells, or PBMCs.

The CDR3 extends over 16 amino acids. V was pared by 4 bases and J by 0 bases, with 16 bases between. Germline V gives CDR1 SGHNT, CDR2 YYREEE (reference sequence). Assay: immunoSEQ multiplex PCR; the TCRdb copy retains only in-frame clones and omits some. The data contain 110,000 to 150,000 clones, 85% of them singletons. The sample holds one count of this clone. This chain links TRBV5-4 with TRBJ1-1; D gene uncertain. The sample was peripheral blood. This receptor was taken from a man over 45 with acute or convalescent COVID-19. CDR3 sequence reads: CASSPLDFGMNTEAFF. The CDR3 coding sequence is TGTGCCAGCAGCCCACTTGACTTCGGAATGAACACTGAAGCTTTCTTT.